This T cell receptor beta chain was captured in a study of T cell responses to AZD1222 COVID-19 vaccine (dated by TCRdb to about 2021). Notes on the research overall: TCR sequencing covered more than 230 trial participants: 200 to 220 given two doses of AZD1222 and 26 given two doses of MenACWY control vaccine. Trial participants were enrolled by age into 18-55, 56-69 and 70-plus year subgroups, with around 140, 26 and 57 TCR-sequenced participants respectively.

The germline V end is reduced by 7 bases and the J end by 3 bases; junction bases left unmatched: 12. Its CDR3 holds 17 amino acids, cysteine through phenylalanine. Only CDR3 DNA remains: 51 bases, in frame from the first base. CDR1 and CDR2 were assigned from the germline V gene (reference sequence) as WNHNN and SYGVQD. Overall study outcomes, separate from this receptor: After two AZD1222 doses, spike-specific TCR breadth and depth were significantly higher than at day 0 and than in MenACWY recipients. The 56-69-year group was small, and its depth increase did not reach significance, likely because of low power. Because no day 14 peak-response samples were available, the repertoires could be characterized only after the peak T cell response. Most participants were white British and females outnumbered males, and the authors suggested that clonal diversity may have been underestimated. Conclusions about previously exposed vaccinees are limited, since just 5 to 7 AZD1222 recipients were seropositive for SARS-CoV-2 at baseline. Epitopes outside the regions mutated in the B.1.351 and B.1.1.7 variants were reportedly recognized by nearly half of the unique spike-specific TCRs. The whole spike protein was spanned by vaccine-associated CD4 TCRs, and dominant responses were seen in regions 160-218 and 743-854.

The CDR3 regions of human TCRbeta chains were subjected to immunosequencing. Per the source publication's procedure: TCRs in the repertoires were compared against a reference library of SARS-CoV-2-specific TCRs that had been generated with the MIRA antigen-specificity platform. Breadth meant the fraction of unique TCRs that were SARS-CoV-2-associated, whereas depth meant the fraction of total T cells that were SARS-CoV-2-associated. Using the MIRA data, each spike-specific TCR was mapped to the spike region that the TCR reacts to and placed in a CD4 or CD8 class. Log10-transformed breadth and depth values were compared by one-way ANOVA with Sidak's multiple comparisons tests. The source is immuneACCESS, and TCRdb retained only in-frame sequences with V and J called. Part of the clones is not carried over; for the studies checked, unresolved V genes explain less than half of this, and the remainder is unexplained. V, J and clone size are taken as reported in that table, and D and trimming were inferred from the DNA itself. The sample records under 120,000 clones, about 90% of which are singletons. Together, the top ten hold 2% to 2.5% of the sample.

The sample's time point, from its label and the paper: about 28 days (+/-7) after the second vaccine dose. AZD1222 recipients whose second dose came at about 4 weeks and those whose second dose came at about 12 weeks were combined into one group, since spike-specific TCR depth and breadth did not differ between the two schedules. Vaccinee samples came from UK trials COV001 and COV002, including a single-blind randomized controlled phase 2/3 trial of AZD1222 (ChAdOx1 nCoV-19) in healthy adults. For TCRbeta chain sequencing, PBMC samples from trial participants were taken at day 0 and at day 28 after the second dose. This clone appeared a few times. The antigen it recognizes is unknown. No much larger clone exists at a distance of one base, and base qualities are not known.

The V and J genes are TRBV10-1 and TRBJ2-2, and 9 junctional nucleotides match TRBD2. The input for sequencing was peripheral blood, taken 28 days after the second AZD1222 dose. The clonotype was recovered from an adult who received the AZD1222 COVID-19 vaccine. CDR3 region: CASTKDLEREDTGELFF. The DNA is TGCGCCAGCACGAAAGATCTGGAGCGGGAGGACACCGGGGAGCTGTTTTTT.